The entry below gives a single TCR beta chain sequence along with its context. This specimen belongs to a study of technical replicates of blood from a handful of donors. Trimming pared 3 bases from V and 0 bases from J, leaving 12 bases between. Germline CDR1 and CDR2: GTSNPN and SVGIG (reference sequence). This CDR3 has 15 residues. Assay used: immunoSEQ multiplex PCR; TCRdb lists only in-frame clones, some missing. The top ten hold roughly 14% of the sample, which has roughly 12,000 clones, 60% to 80% seen once. The chain combines TRBV30 with TRBJ2-1, with D possibly being TRBD2 (5 bases). This sequence was found in a human donor in good health. The source material was PBMCs. CDR3 residues: CAWRGGSSSYNEQFF. The CDR3, as DNA: TGTGCCTGGAGGGGCGGGTCTAGCTCCTACAATGAGCAGTTCTTC.